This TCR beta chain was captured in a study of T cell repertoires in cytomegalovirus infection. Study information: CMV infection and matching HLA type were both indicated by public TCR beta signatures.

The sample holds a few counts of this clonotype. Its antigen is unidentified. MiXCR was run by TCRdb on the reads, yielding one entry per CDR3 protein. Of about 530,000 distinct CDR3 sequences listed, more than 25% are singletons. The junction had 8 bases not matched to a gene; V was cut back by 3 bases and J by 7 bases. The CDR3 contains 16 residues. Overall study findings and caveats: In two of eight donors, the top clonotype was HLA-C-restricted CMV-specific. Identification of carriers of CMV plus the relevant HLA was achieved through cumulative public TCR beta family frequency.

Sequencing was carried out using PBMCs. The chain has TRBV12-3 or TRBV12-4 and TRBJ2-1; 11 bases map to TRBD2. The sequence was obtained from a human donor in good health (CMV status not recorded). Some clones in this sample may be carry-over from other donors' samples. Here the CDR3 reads CASSFTGLAGLNEQFF. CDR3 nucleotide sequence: TGTGCCAGCAGTTTTACCGGACTAGCGGGTTTAAATGAGCAGTTCTTC.